Each of the 29 T cell receptor beta chains below was sequenced from the same sample in a study of blood T cell repertoires in COVID-19. Clones were sequenced by immunoSEQ multiplex PCR, and TCRdb holds only the in-frame ones, with some missing. The table includes about 230,000 clones, around 90% detected once. The sample consisted of PBMCs or T cells enriched from blood (not recorded which). The receptors come from a man aged 30 to 45 who had recovered from COVID-19.

This clone qualifies as medium-sized (0.01 to 0.1%). This rearrangement joins TRBV30 to TRBJ1-1; D is uncertain. Germline V CDR1 and CDR2: GTSNPN, SVGIG (reference sequence). There are 11 residues in the CDR3. The germline V and J ends were trimmed by 7 bases and 1 base, with 7 bases remaining between them. This chain's CDR3 is CAFSPNTEAFF. The DNA of the CDR3 is TGTGCCTTTTCTCCGAACACTGAAGCTTTCTTT. The full variable domain, with the rest looked up from reference TRBV30 and TRBJ1-1, is SQTIHQWPATLVQPVGSPLSLECTVEGTSNPNLYWYRQAAGRGLQLLFYSVGIGQISSEVPQNLSASRPQDRQFILSSKKLLLSDSGFYLCAFSPNTEAFFGQGTRLTVV.

The rearrangement uses TRBV2 and TRBJ1-5; D gene uncertain. V lost 3 bases and J lost 7, with 10 bases in between. CDR3 length: 13 amino acids. From germline, CDR1 is SNHLY and CDR2 FYNNEI. CDR3 bases: TGTGCCAGCAGTGACGGGGTTGGGCAGCCCCAGCATTTT. This codes for CASSDGVGQPQHF.

This clone was detected only once. The chain has TRBV7-9 and TRBJ2-7, with TRBD1 matching over 9 bases. The CDR3 spans 15 residues. CDR1 and CDR2 from the germline V gene are SEHNR and FQNEAQ (reference sequence). Trimming removed 5 bases from V and 3 bases from J; junction bases left unmatched: 8. The CDR3 DNA sequence: TGTGCCAGCAGCCGGGCCGGGACAGGGATCTACGAGCAGTACTTC. It encodes CASSRAGTGIYEQYF.

This clone has only a few counts. V is TRBV28 and J is TRBJ2-7; D is perhaps TRBD2 (6 bases). From germline, CDR1 is MDHEN and CDR2 SYDVKM. The length of the CDR3 is 14 residues. V was clipped by 1 base and J by 7 bases, with 14 bases between them. CDR3 bases: TGTGCCAGCAGTTTATTACGGTTGGAGGGGGAGCAGTACTTC. Translated, it gives CASSLLRLEGEQYF.

The chain is built from TRBV6-5 and TRBJ1-1, with a tentative D call TRBD1 (5 bases). This CDR3 has 13 residues. The V end was cut by 4 bases, the J end by 3 bases, with 9 bases between. From germline, CDR1 is MNHEY and CDR2 SVGAGI. CDR3 bases: TGTGCCAGCAGTTTAGGGGATTACACTGAAGCTTTCTTT. The encoded protein is CASSLGDYTEAFF.

The rearrangement links TRBV5-6 to TRBJ2-2, with unresolved D. The CDR3 has 14 amino acids. V was cut by 0 bases and J by 4 bases, with 7 bases left in between. The germline V gene encodes CDR1 SGHDT and CDR2 YYEEEE. This CDR3 is CASSLAGSTGELFF. CDR3 DNA: TGTGCCAGCAGCTTGGCAGGCTCCACCGGGGAGCTGTTTTTT.

The V and J genes are TRBV27 and TRBJ1-1, with TRBD1 as a possible D gene (6 bases). Germline CDR1 MNHEY, CDR2 SMNVEV (reference sequence). The CDR3 is 14 amino acids. V was shortened by 3 bases and J by 0 bases, with 8 bases between the two germline ends. The CDR3 DNA follows: TGTGCCAGCAGTTTTCAGGGGATGAACACTGAAGCTTTCTTT. This gives the protein CASSFQGMNTEAFF.

V is TRBV25-1 and J is TRBJ1-1; D not certain. The CDR3 is made up of 11 amino acids. CDR1 is MGHDK, CDR2 SYGVNS, per germline. Trimming pared 8 bases from V and 2 bases from J, leaving 6 bases between. The CDR3 coding sequence is TGTGCCAGCGCGGGAAACACTGAAGCTTTCTTT. The encoded protein is CASAGNTEAFF.

This chain joins TRBV10-3 and TRBJ2-3, with 13 bases identical to TRBD2. The V segment lost 5 bases and the J segment 1 base; nucleotides outside the gene matches: 6. Germline lookup yields CDR1 ENHRY and CDR2 SYGVKD. The CDR3 consists of 17 residues. The CDR3 sequence: CAISPYGLAGGTDTQYF. As DNA, the CDR3 is TGTGCCATCAGTCCCTACGGACTAGCGGGGGGCACAGATACGCAGTATTTT.

This chain connects TRBV27 to TRBJ2-7; D gene unclear. V was shortened by 5 bases and J by 5 bases, with 16 bases between the two germline ends. In germline, CDR1 is MNHEY, CDR2 SMNVEV (reference sequence). The CDR3 is 14 amino acids. The CDR3 spells CASSDLIGSDEQYF. As DNA, the CDR3 is TGTGCCAGCAGTGACCTAATCGGGTCCGACGAGCAGTACTTC.

The sample holds one count of this clone. The V call is TRBV7-9, the J call TRBJ2-5; 7 bases fit TRBD2. The V gene's germline CDR1 is SEHNR and CDR2 FQNEAQ (reference sequence). This CDR3 comprises 12 residues. V shed 1 base, J shed 7 bases, and the junction held 0 bases outside the gene matches. CDR3 in DNA: TGTGCCAGCAGCTTAGGCGGGGGGACCCAGTACTTC. This gives the protein CASSLGGGTQYF.

V is TRBV18 and J is TRBJ1-3, with a weak D call TRBD1 (6 bases). Trimming took off 2 bases at V and 0 bases at J, with 11 bases between the two ends. Germline V gene data show CDR1 as KGHSH and CDR2 as LQKENI. This CDR3 has 16 residues. CDR3 loop: CASSPGQFFSGNTIYF. CDR3 nucleotides: TGTGCCAGCTCACCAGGACAGTTTTTCTCTGGAAACACCATATATTTT. The entire variable domain, with the rest obtained from reference TRBV18 and TRBJ1-3, is as follows: NAGVMQNPRHLVRRRGQEARLRCSPMKGHSHVYWYRQLPEEGLKFMVYLQKENIIDESGMPKERFSAEFPKEGPSILRIQQVVRGDSAAYFCASSPGQFFSGNTIYFGEGSWLTVV.

The chain carries TRBV7-2 and TRBJ2-3; 16 positions match TRBD2. V lost 0 bases and J lost 5; bases outside the gene matches: 2. Germline lookup yields CDR1 SGHTA and CDR2 FQGNSA. The CDR3 runs 17 residues. CDR3 sequence reads: CASSLAGLAGGRDTQYF. The DNA of the CDR3 is TGTGCCAGCAGCTTAGCGGGACTAGCGGGGGGGCGAGATACGCAGTATTTT.

The rearrangement joins TRBV27 to TRBJ1-5, with no clear D. Germline CDR1 MNHEY, CDR2 SMNVEV (reference sequence). CDR3 length: 17 amino acids. The V gene lost 2 bases and the J gene lost 0 bases, with 14 bases spanning the gap. CDR3 in DNA: TGTGCCAGCAGTTTAGGGCAGAACCACAATAGCAATCAGCCCCAGCATTTT. As protein: CASSLGQNHNSNQPQHF.

The rearrangement links TRBV28 to TRBJ1-5, with TRBD1 matching 9 bases. The CDR3 covers 16 residues. The J segment lost 0 bases and the V segment lost 7 bases, leaving 7 bases of the junction unmatched. Germline V gene sequence: CDR1 MDHEN, CDR2 SYDVKM. The CDR3 region is CASNSDRGYSNQPQHF. Here the CDR3 DNA reads TGTGCCAGCAACTCGGACAGGGGCTATAGCAATCAGCCCCAGCATTTT.

The rearrangement links TRBV3-1 (or the pseudogene TRBV3-2) to TRBJ2-5; D possibly corresponds to TRBD1 (5 bases). The germline V gene encodes CDR1 LGHDT and CDR2 YNNKEL (reference sequence). The CDR3 loop spans 23 amino acids. V gave up 1 base and J gave up 4 bases, with 37 bases separating them. DNA for the CDR3: TGTGCCAGCAGCCAAGGTGAGGTTCGATGGGCAGGGCCTTACATTCAATGGTTAGAGACCCAGTACTTC. This sequence encodes CASSQGEVRWAGPYIQWLETQYF.

This clone came up a few times. The gene calls are TRBV30 and TRBJ1-2; D unclear. With 0 bases removed from V and 4 bases from J, the gap between germline ends came to 3 bases. This CDR3 spans 11 amino acids. Germline V lookup: CDR1 GTSNPN, CDR2 SVGIG (reference sequence). The CDR3 protein is CAWSVLYGYTF. The CDR3, as DNA: TGTGCCTGGAGTGTACTCTATGGCTACACCTTC.

This rearrangement joins TRBV19 to TRBJ1-5, with D maybe TRBD1 (5 bases). The V gene's germline CDR1 is LNHDA and CDR2 SQIVND (reference sequence). Between the trimmed V and J ends, which lost 3 bases and 7 bases, there was a span of 13 bases. CDR3 size: 14 residues. Written as DNA, the CDR3 is TGTGCCAGTAGTATTGGGGGGATAGGACAGCCCCAGCATTTT. It codes for CASSIGGIGQPQHF. Full variable domain (missing parts from reference TRBV19 and TRBJ1-5): DGGITQSPKYLFRKEGQNVTLSCEQNLNHDAMYWYRQDPGQGLRLIYYSQIVNDFQKGDIAEGYSVSREKKESFPLTVTSAQKNPTAFYLCASSIGGIGQPQHFGDGTRLSIL.

The chain combines TRBV19 with TRBJ2-7, with D unresolved. The CDR3 covers 14 residues. Trimming stripped 6 bases from V and 0 bases from J, with 12 bases between. Germline loops: CDR1 LNHDA, CDR2 SQIVND (reference sequence). This CDR3 reads CASRSLRDSYEQYF. The CDR3 nucleotides are TGTGCCAGTAGAAGCCTCCGAGACTCCTACGAGCAGTACTTC.

This clone was found once. This sequence joins TRBV9 and TRBJ1-1; D unclear. Germline V gene sequence: CDR1 SGDLS, CDR2 YYNGEE. Trimming left V 4 bases short and J 1 base short, with 14 bases between. CDR3 size: 15 residues. This chain's CDR3 is CASSPQVLRNTEAFF. The CDR3 bases are TGTGCCAGCAGCCCCCAGGTCCTACGGAACACTGAAGCTTTCTTT.

Worth noting for this clone: This clone may be a read error of a much larger clone one base away. This rearrangement joins TRBV7-9 to TRBJ2-3; TRBD1 aligns across 10 bases. CDR1 and CDR2 (germline): SEHNR, FQNEAQ (reference sequence). This CDR3 has 16 residues. The V gene end was trimmed by 3 bases and the J gene end by 8 bases; junction bases not matched to a gene: 11. In nucleotides, the CDR3 is TGTGCCAGCAGCTTGGGGGGGGGACAGGGGATTGGTACGCAGTATTTT. Protein: CASSLGGGQGIGTQYF.

The chain is built from TRBV7-9 and TRBJ1-2, with D possibly being TRBD1 (6 bases). CDR3 size: 12 residues. Germline values: CDR1 SEHNR, CDR2 FQNEAQ (reference sequence). Trimming removed 5 bases from V and 3 bases from J, with 7 bases in between. The CDR3 nucleotides are TGTGCCAGCAGCCGACAGGACTATGGCTACACCTTC. This encodes CASSRQDYGYTF.

This chain joins TRBV27 and TRBJ2-2; D is possibly TRBD2 (5 bases). V shed 7 bases and J shed 2 bases, with 14 bases lying between them. The CDR3 consists of 15 residues. The V gene's germline CDR1 is MNHEY and CDR2 SMNVEV (reference sequence). CDR3 nucleotides: TGTGCCAGCAAGAGGGCTAGAGATAACACCGGGGAGCTGTTTTTT. Encoded protein: CASKRARDNTGELFF.

This chain uses TRBV29-1 with TRBJ2-5; D perhaps matches TRBD1 (6 bases). The CDR3 spans 16 residues. Germline V gene data show CDR1 as SQVTM and CDR2 as ANQGSEA. The V end was cut by 2 bases, the J end by 4 bases, with 20 bases between. The CDR3 protein is CSVESGHRTAGETQYF. In DNA, the CDR3 is TGCAGCGTTGAATCGGGACACAGGACGGCGGGAGAGACCCAGTACTTC.

The chain has TRBV28 and TRBJ1-5, with D perhaps TRBD1 (6 bases). V was clipped by 6 bases and J by 5 bases, with 17 bases between them. Germline CDR1 reads MDHEN; CDR2 reads SYDVKM. The length of the CDR3 is 15 residues. CDR3 sequence (DNA): TGTGCCAGCAGGACTCTGGACAGAAACTATCAGCCCCAGCATTTT. Translated: CASRTLDRNYQPQHF. The full variable domain, its missing parts supplied by reference TRBV28 and TRBJ1-5, is DVKVTQSSRYLVKRTGEKVFLECVQDMDHENMFWYRQDPGLGLRLIYFSYDVKMKEKGDIPEGYSVSREKKERFSLILESASTNQTSMYLCASRTLDRNYQPQHFGDGTRLSIL.

The rearrangement links TRBV9 to TRBJ1-4, with a possible D match to TRBD1 (5 bases). This CDR3 spans 15 amino acids. Trimming stripped 0 bases from V and 4 bases from J, with 10 bases between. CDR1 is SGDLS, CDR2 YYNGEE, per germline. CDR3 bases: TGTGCCAGCAGCGTAGGACAGCCTCTTAATGAAAAACTGTTTTTT. It translates to CASSVGQPLNEKLFF.

The rearrangement links TRBV24-1 to TRBJ2-1, with 10 positions matching TRBD1. Germline CDR1 and CDR2: KGHDR and SFDVKD. V was clipped by 6 bases and J by 6 bases; unmatched bases: 7. The CDR3 is 15 amino acids. The CDR3 region has the DNA TGTGCCACCAGTAACCGGGACAGGGGAGGCAATGAGCAGTTCTTC. It yields the protein CATSNRDRGGNEQFF.

The chain couples TRBV10-3 to TRBJ2-7; 7 bases agree with TRBD2. The germline V gene encodes CDR1 ENHRY and CDR2 SYGVKD. After removal of 6 bases from V and 1 base from J, the junction contained 12 bases not matched to a gene. The CDR3 totals 16 residues. For the CDR3, the DNA is TGTGCCATCAGCATCGACCGGGACTATTCTTCCTACGAGCAGTACTTC. This translates into CAISIDRDYSSYEQYF.

The chain combines TRBV7-2 with TRBJ2-1; 10 bases match TRBD2. V was pared by 5 bases and J by 5 bases, with 12 bases of the junction left unmatched. CDR1 SGHTA and CDR2 FQGNSA come from the germline V gene. The CDR3 covers 17 residues. CDR3 nucleotide sequence: TGTGCCAGCAGCAAAACTAGCGGGATAGGGGCAAACAATGAGCAGTTCTTC. Translating gives CASSKTSGIGANNEQFF. Supplemented by reference TRBV7-2 and TRBJ2-1, the full variable domain reads GAGVSQSPSNKVTEKGKDVELRCDPISGHTALYWYRQSLGQGLEFLIYFQGNSAPDKSGLPSDRFSAERTGGSVSTLTIQRTQQEDSAVYLCASSKTSGIGANNEQFFGPGTRLTVL.